The sequence of this T cell receptor (beta chain) was determined in a study of CD8 T cells in Susac syndrome. Reverse transcription used about 0.45 to 1 ug RNA and random hexamers. One entry per CDR3 protein results from TCRdb running MiXCR on the immunoSEQ multiplex PCR reads. The sample gives about 280,000 distinct CDR3 sequences, more than 75% of which show up once; about 0.11% is in the top ten. The multiple sclerosis controls, all treatment-naive patients, had relapsing-remitting disease that was stable or active. This receptor was obtained from a human donor with multiple sclerosis. Sequencing was performed on CD8+ T cells from PBMCs.

CDR3 in amino acids: CASRGHLSPLHF. CDR3 DNA: TGTGCCAGTAGAGGGCACCTATCACCCCTCCACTTT. The rearrangement uses TRBV19 and TRBJ1-6, with unresolved D. The CDR3 has 12 amino acids. Germline CDR1 is LNHDA and CDR2 is SQIVND (reference sequence). Trimming removed 6 bases from V and 10 bases from J, with 10 bases in between. Combining the CDR3 with reference TRBV19 and TRBJ1-6 gives the whole variable domain DGGITQSPKYLFRKEGQNVTLSCEQNLNHDAMYWYRQDPGQGLRLIYYSQIVNDFQKGDIAEGYSVSREKKESFPLTVTSAQKNPTAFYLCASRGHLSPLHFGNGTRLTVT.